A single sample is the source of the 2 T cell receptor beta chains below, sequenced in a study of technical replicates of blood from a few donors. This table comes from immunoSEQ multiplex PCR, and its TCRdb copy is limited to in-frame clones, with some not included. The table records roughly 60,000 clones, 65% to 90% of them present only once. Sequenced: PBMCs. These receptors were collected from a human donor in good health. Some clones in this sample may be carry-over from other donors' samples.

This clone turned up a few times. The chain uses TRBV6-5 and TRBJ1-2; tentative D call: TRBD1 (5 bases). Germline V gives CDR1 MNHEY, CDR2 SVGAGI. CDR3 length: 12 residues. Trimming took off 6 bases at V and 8 bases at J, with 13 bases between the two ends. The CDR3 sequence: CASRLGLWGYTF. CDR3 sequence (DNA): TGTGCCAGCAGGTTGGGACTCTGGGGCTACACCTTC.

The chain combines TRBV5-4 with TRBJ2-1; TRBD2 agrees at 7 bases. Germline assignment: CDR1 SGHNT and CDR2 YYREEE (reference sequence). This CDR3 spans 14 amino acids. Germline trimming cut 3 bases from V and 6 bases from J; bases unmatched to any gene: 6. In DNA, the CDR3 is TGTGCCAGCAGCTCACCACGGACTAGCAATGAGCAGTTCTTC. This translates into CASSSPRTSNEQFF.